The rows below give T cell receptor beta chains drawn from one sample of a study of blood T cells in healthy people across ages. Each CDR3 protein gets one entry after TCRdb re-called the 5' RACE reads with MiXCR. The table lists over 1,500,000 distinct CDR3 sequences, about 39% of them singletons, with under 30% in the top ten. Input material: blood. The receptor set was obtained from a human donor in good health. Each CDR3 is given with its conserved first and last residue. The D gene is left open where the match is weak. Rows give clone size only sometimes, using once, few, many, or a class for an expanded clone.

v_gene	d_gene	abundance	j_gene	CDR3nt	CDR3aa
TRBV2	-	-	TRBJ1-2	TGTGCCAGCTCGTTTCAGGGTATCTATGGCTACACCTTC	CASSFQGIYGYTF
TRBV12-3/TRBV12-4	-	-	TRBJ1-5	TGTGCCAGCAGTCCCCTAAGCGGGACCAATCAGCCCCAGCATTTT	CASSPLSGTNQPQHF
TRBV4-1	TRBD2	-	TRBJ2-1	TGCGCCAGCAGCCACAAACCAGCGGGGAGCTCCTACAATGAGCAGTTCTTC	CASSHKPAGSSYNEQFF
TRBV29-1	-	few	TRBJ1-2	TGCAGCGCCAGCGGTGCGGGGGCCAACTATGGCTACACCTTC	CSASGAGANYGYTF
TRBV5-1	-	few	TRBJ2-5	TGCGCCAGCAGCTTGGCTACCGTACAAGAGACCCAGTACTTC	CASSLATVQETQYF
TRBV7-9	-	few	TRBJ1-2	TGTGCCAGCAGCTTAGAAAGGAGGGAGCCGGGGGGAGGCTACACCTTC	CASSLERREPGGGYTF
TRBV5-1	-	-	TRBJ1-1	TGCGCCAGCAGCTTGGTGGTAGATTTGAACACTGAAGCTTTCTTT	CASSLVVDLNTEAFF
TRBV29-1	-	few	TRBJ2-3	TGCAGCGTTGAAGGTCATCCTAGCGCCGAAAGGACAGATACGCAGTATTTT	CSVEGHPSAERTDTQYF
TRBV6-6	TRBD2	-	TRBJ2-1	TGTGCCAGCAGTTACACGACCGGGGGGGCCTACAATGAGCAGTTCTTC	CASSYTTGGAYNEQFF
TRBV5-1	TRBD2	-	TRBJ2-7	TGCGCCAGCAGCCCTGTTGGGGGGGGGGATTACGAGCAGTACTTC	CASSPVGGGDYEQYF
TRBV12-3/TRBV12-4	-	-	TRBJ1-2	TGTGCCAGCAGTTTTTTTAGGCCCCGGATAAACTATGGCTACACCTTC	CASSFFRPRINYGYTF
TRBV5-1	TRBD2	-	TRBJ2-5	TGCGCCAGCAGCAAGACTGGCGGGGGGACCCAAGAGACCCAGTACTTC	CASSKTGGGTQETQYF
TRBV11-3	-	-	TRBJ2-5	TGTGCCAGCCACGGAGGGGAATACCAAGAGACCCAGTACTTC	CASHGGEYQETQYF
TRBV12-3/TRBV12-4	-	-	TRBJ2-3	TGTGCCAGCAGTTTTGGCTCTTCAGATACGCAGTATTTT	CASSFGSSDTQYF
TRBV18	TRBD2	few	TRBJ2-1	TGTGCCAGCTCACCCCCGGGACTAGGTCTATGGGAGCAGTTCTTC	CASSPPGLGLWEQFF
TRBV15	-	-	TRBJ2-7	TGTGCCACCAGCAGAGATTGGGGGTCGACCTACGAGCAGTACTTC	CATSRDWGSTYEQYF
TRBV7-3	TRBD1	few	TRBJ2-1	TGTGCCAGCAGCCTCACCCCCGGACAGGGCAGGTATGAGCAGTTCTTC	CASSLTPGQGRYEQFF
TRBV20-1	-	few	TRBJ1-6	TGCAGTGCTAGACTGGGGACCGGAGGTTCACCCCTCCACTTT	CSARLGTGGSPLHF
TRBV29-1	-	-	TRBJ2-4	TGCAGCGTTGTGGACCCCGGCGGGTTAAACATTCAGTACTTC	CSVVDPGGLNIQYF
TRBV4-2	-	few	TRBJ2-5	TGTGCCAGCAGCCAAGGACAGGTATCCGAGACCCAGTACTTC	CASSQGQVSETQYF
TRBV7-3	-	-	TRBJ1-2	TGTGCTAGCAGCTCCTTAAAACGGGGCCGATATGGCTACACCTTC	CASSSLKRGRYGYTF
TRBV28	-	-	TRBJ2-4	TGTGCCAGCAGTTTATACAGGGTGGTGGCCAAAAACATTCAGTACTTC	CASSLYRVVAKNIQYF
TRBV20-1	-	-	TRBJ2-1	TGCAGTGCTCCGACCTACAATGAGCAGTTCTTC	CSAPTYNEQFF
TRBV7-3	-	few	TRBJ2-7	TGTGCCAGCAGCTTAAGCGCCGCCTACAATGAGCAGTACTTC	CASSLSAAYNEQYF
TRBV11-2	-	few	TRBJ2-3	TGTGCCAGCAGCCGCCCCGCGGTCTCGGGTACGCAGTATTTT	CASSRPAVSGTQYF
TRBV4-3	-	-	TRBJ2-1	TGCGCCAGCAGCCAAGGGCCCGCCAGTGAGCAGTTCTTC	CASSQGPASEQFF
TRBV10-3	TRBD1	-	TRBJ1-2	TGTGCCATCAGCGCCGGGACAGGGTTGGACTATGGCTACACCTTC	CAISAGTGLDYGYTF
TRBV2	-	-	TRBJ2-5	TGTGCCAGCAGTGATCCCTCTGGACACAAGTACCAAGAGACCCAGTACTTC	CASSDPSGHKYQETQYF
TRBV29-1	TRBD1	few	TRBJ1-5	TGCAGCGTTGTTCTGACAGGGGCTTCCTTAAGCAATCAGCCCCAGCATTTT	CSVVLTGASLSNQPQHF
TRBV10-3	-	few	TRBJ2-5	TGTGCCATCAGTGAGCAAGGAGGGGGGGACCCTAAAGAGACCCAGTACTTC	CAISEQGGGDPKETQYF
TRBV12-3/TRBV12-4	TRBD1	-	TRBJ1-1	TGCGCCAGTAGTACCTACAGGGGCACTGAAGCTTTCTTT	CASSTYRGTEAFF
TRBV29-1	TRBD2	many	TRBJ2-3	TGCAGCGTTGTCGGCGGGGGGCCAGATACGCAGTATTTT	CSVVGGGPDTQYF
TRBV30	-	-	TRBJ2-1	TGTGCCTGGAGTGCCACCAACAATGAGCAGTTCTTC	CAWSATNNEQFF
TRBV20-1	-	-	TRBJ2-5	TGCAGTGCTTTTGTAGGGGAGACCCAGTACTTC	CSAFVGETQYF
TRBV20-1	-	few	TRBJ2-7	TGCAGTGCTATTAAGGAGCCGGGGTCCGAGCAGTACTTC	CSAIKEPGSEQYF
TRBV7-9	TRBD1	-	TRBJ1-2	TGTGCCAGCAGCCCGGACAGGGTCAACTACTTGAACTATGGCTACACCTTC	CASSPDRVNYLNYGYTF
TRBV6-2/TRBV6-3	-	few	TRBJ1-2	TGTGCCAGCACAAAGGGCGGAGTTGGTGGCTACACCTTC	CASTKGGVGGYTF
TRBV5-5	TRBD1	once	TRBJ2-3	TGTGCCAGCAGCTTGGGGGGGACAGGGCTGGGAAGAACCCCCACGCAGTATTTT	CASSLGGTGLGRTPTQYF
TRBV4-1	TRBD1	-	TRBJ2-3	TGCGCCAGCAGCTATACAGGGGGCTTCACAGATACGCAGTATTTT	CASSYTGGFTDTQYF
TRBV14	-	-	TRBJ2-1	TGTGCCAGCAGCCAAGCGTGGGGCGAGGAGCACAATGAGCAGTTCTTC	CASSQAWGEEHNEQFF
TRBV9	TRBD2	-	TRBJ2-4	TGTGCCAGCAGCGTAGGGTCTAGCGGGGAGATTGATGAGCAGTACTTC	CASSVGSSGEIDEQYF
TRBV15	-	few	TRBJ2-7	TGTGCCACCAGCAGAGATCTGAGGGAAAGCCCTACCTACGAGCAGTACTTC	CATSRDLRESPTYEQYF
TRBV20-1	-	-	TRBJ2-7	TGCAGTGCTAGAGATCAGCAGGGGAGCTCCTACGAGCAGTACTTC	CSARDQQGSSYEQYF
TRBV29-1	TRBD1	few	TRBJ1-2	TGCAGCGTGCCCCAGGGGGACTATGGCTACACCTTC	CSVPQGDYGYTF
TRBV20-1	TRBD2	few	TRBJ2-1	TGCAGTGCCCCTAGAGGACGGGGGGACTACAATGAGCAGTTCTTC	CSAPRGRGDYNEQFF
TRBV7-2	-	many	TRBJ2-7	TGTGCCAGCAGCCACAGCTCCTACGAGCAGTACTTC	CASSHSSYEQYF
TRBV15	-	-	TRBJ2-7	TGTGCCACCAGCAGAGTACTAGGGAACTACGAGCAGTACTTC	CATSRVLGNYEQYF
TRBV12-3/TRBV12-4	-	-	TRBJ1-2	TGTGCCAGCAGTTTCCTCGGTGGAGGGGACGGCTACACCTTC	CASSFLGGGDGYTF
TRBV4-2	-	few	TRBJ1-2	TGTGCCAGCAGCCACTCGGGGGACCTGAGCTATGGCTACACCTTC	CASSHSGDLSYGYTF
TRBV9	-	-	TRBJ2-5	TGTGCCAGCAGCGTAGACGGCGGGTGGGAGACCCAGTACTTC	CASSVDGGWETQYF
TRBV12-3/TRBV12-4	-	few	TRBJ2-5	TGTGCCAGCAGCCCCGGGCAGAAGTGGGAGACCCAGTACTTC	CASSPGQKWETQYF
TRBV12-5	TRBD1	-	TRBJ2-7	TGTGCTAGTGGAATCTCTAAGGACAGGGATTTATACGAGCAGTACTTC	CASGISKDRDLYEQYF
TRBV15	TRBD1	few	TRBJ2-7	TGTGCCACCAGCAGAGCTACCGGGACAGCCCTCTACGAGCAGTACTTC	CATSRATGTALYEQYF
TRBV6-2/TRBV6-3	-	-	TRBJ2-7	TGTGCCAGCAGTTACCTCCCAGTCTGGGCCAACTCCTGCGAGCAGTACTTC	CASSYLPVWANSCEQYF
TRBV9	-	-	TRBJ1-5	TGTGCCAGCAGCTCTCGCTTTAAGCGCGACGTCACAGATACGCAGCATTTT	CASSSRFKRDVTDTQHF
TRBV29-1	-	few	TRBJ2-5	TGCAGCGTTGCCCAGGGGTTGGAGACCCAGTACTTC	CSVAQGLETQYF
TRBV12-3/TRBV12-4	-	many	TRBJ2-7	TGTGCCAGCAGCCACGGACTCTACGAGCAGTACTTC	CASSHGLYEQYF
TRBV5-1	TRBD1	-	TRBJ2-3	TGCGCCAGTGGCTCCGGGACAGCCACAGATACGCAGTATTTT	CASGSGTATDTQYF
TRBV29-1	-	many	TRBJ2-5	TGCAGCGTTTCGTCTCGGGGACAAGAGACCCAGTACTTC	CSVSSRGQETQYF
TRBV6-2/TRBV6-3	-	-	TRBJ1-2	TGTGCCAGCAGTTACTCGAGCGACTATGGCTACACCTTC	CASSYSSDYGYTF